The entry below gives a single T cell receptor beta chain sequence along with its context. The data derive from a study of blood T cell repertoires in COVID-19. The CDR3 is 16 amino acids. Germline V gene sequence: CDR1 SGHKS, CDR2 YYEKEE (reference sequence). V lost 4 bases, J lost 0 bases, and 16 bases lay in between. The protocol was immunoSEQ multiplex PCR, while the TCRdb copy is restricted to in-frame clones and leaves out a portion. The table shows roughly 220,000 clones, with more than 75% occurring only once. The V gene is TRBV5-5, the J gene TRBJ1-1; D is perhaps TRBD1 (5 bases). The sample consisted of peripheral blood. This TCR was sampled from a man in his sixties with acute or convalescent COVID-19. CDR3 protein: CASSRNKGGVNTEAFF. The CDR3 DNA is TGTGCCAGCAGCCGGAATAAGGGAGGGGTGAACACTGAAGCTTTCTTT.